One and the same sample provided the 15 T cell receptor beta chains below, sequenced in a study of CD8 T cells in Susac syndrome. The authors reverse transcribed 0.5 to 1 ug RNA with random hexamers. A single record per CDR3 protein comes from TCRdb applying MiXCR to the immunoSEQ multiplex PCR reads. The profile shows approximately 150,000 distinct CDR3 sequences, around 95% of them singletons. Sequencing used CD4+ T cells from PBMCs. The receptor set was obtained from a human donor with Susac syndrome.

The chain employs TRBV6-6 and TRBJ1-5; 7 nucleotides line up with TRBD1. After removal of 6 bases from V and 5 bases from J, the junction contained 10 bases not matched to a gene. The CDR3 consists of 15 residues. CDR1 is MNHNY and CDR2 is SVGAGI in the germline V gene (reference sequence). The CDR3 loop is CASRGTGQGDQPQHF. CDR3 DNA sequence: TGTGCCAGCAGGGGGACCGGGCAGGGGGATCAGCCCCAGCATTTT.

In DNA form, the CDR3 reads TGTGCCAGCAGTTCTGCGACGGAATACGAGCAGTACTTC. Its protein product is CASSSATEYEQYF. The rearrangement joins TRBV12-3 or TRBV12-4 to TRBJ2-7; D ambiguous. This CDR3 contains 13 residues. V lost 4 bases to trimming and J lost 4 bases, with 11 bases between them.

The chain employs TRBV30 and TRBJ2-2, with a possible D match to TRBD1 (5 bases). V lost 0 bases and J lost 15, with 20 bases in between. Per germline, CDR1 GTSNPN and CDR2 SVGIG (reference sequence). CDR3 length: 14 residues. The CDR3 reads CAWSVYRPPRSLFF. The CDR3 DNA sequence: TGTGCCTGGAGTGTATACAGGCCTCCCCGAAGTTTGTTTTTT.

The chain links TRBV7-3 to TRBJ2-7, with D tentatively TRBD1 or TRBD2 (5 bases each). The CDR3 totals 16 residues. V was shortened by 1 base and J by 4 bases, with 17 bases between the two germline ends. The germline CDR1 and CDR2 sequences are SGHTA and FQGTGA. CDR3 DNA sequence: TGTGCCAGCAGCTTAATGGGACCCGTGCCGGGTTACGAGCAGTACTTC. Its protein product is CASSLMGPVPGYEQYF. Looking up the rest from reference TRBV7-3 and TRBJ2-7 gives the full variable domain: GAGVSQTPSNKVTEKGKYVELRCDPISGHTALYWYRQSLGQGPEFLIYFQGTGAADDSGLPNDRFFAVRPEGSVSTLKIQRTERGDSAVYLCASSLMGPVPGYEQYFGPGTRLTVT.

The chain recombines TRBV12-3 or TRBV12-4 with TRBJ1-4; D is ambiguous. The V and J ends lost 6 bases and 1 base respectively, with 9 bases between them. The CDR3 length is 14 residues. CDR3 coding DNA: TGTGCCAGCAGGCGGACGGGAACTAATGAAAAACTGTTTTTT. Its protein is CASRRTGTNEKLFF.

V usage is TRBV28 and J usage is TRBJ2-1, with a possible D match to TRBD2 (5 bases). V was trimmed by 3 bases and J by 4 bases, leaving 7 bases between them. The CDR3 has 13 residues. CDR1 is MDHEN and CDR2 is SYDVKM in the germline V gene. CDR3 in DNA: TGTGCCAGCAGTTTGAGGGAGTACAATGAGCAGTTCTTC. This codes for CASSLREYNEQFF.

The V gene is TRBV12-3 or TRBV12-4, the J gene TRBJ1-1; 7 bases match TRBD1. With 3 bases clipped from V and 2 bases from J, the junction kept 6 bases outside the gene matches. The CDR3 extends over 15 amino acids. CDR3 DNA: TGTGCCAGCAGTTTCCGGGACAGCTTTAACACTGAAGCTTTCTTT. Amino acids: CASSFRDSFNTEAFF.

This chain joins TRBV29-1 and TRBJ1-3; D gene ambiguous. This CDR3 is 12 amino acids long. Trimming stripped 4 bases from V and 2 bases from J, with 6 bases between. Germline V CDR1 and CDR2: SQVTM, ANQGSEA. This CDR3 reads CSVALPGNTIYF. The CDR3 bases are TGCAGCGTTGCTCTTCCTGGAAACACCATATATTTT.

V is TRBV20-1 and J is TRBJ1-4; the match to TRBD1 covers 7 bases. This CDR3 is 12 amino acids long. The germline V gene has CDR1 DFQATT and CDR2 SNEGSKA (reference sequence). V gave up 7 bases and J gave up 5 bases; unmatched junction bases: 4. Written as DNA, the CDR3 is TGCAGTGGACAGGGAGGCAATGAAAAACTGTTTTTT. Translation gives CSGQGGNEKLFF.

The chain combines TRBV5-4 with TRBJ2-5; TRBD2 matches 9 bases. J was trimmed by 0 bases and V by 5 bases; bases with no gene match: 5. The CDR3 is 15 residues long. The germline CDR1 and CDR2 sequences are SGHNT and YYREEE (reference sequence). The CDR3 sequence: CASRGLAGNQETQYF. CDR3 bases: TGTGCCAGCAGGGGGCTAGCGGGGAACCAAGAGACCCAGTACTTC.

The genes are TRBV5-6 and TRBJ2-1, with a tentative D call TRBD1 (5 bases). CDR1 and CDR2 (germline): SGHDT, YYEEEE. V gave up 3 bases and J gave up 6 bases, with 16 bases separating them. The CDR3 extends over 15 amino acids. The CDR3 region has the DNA TGTGCCAGCAGCTACACAGGAGTTAAAGGCAATGAGCAGTTCTTC. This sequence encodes CASSYTGVKGNEQFF. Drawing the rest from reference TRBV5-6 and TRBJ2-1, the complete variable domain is DAGVTQSPTHLIKTRGQQVTLRCSPKSGHDTVSWYQQALGQGPQFIFQYYEEEERQRGNFPDRFSGHQFPNYSSELNVNALLLGDSALYLCASSYTGVKGNEQFFGPGTRLTVL.

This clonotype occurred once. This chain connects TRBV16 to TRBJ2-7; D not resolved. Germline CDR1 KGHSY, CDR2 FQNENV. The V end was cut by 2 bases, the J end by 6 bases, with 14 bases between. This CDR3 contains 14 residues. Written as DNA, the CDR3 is TGTGCCAGCAGCCAACGGCAGCCTTACATCGAGCAGTACTTC. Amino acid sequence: CASSQRQPYIEQYF.

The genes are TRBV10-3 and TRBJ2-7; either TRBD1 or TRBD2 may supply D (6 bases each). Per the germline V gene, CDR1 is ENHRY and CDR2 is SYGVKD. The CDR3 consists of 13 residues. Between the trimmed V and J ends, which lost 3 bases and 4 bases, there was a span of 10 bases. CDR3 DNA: TGTGCCATCAGTGACACAGGGACTTACGAGCAGTACTTC. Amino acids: CAISDTGTYEQYF.

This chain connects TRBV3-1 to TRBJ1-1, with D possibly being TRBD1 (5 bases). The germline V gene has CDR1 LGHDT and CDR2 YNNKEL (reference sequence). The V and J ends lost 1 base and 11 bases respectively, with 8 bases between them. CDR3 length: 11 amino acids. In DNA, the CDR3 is TGTGCCAGCAGCCAAGCTGGGGCGGCTTTCTTT. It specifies CASSQAGAAFF. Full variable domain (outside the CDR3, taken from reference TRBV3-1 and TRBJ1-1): DTAVSQTPKYLVTQMGNDKSIKCEQNLGHDTMYWYKQDSKKFLKIMFSYNNKELIINETVPNRFSPKSPDKAHLNLHINSLELGDSAVYFCASSQAGAAFFGQGTRLTVV.

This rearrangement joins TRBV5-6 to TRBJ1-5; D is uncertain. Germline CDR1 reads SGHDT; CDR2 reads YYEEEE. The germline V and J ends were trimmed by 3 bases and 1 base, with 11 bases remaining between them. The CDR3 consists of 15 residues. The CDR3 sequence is CASSWYRESNQPQHF. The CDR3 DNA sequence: TGTGCCAGCAGCTGGTACCGGGAAAGCAATCAGCCCCAGCATTTT.